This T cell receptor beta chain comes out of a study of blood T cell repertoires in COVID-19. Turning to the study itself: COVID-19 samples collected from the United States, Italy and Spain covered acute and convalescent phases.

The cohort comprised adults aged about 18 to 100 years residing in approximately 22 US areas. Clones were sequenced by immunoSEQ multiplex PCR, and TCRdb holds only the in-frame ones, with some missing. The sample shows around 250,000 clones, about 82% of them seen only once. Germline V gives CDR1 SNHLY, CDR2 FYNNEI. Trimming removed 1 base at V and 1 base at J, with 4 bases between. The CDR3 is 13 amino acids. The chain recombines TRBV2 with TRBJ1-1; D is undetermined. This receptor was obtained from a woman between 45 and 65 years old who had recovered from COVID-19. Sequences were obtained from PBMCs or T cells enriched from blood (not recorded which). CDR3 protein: CASSEEQNTEAFF. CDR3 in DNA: TGTGCCAGCAGTGAAGAACAGAACACTGAAGCTTTCTTT.